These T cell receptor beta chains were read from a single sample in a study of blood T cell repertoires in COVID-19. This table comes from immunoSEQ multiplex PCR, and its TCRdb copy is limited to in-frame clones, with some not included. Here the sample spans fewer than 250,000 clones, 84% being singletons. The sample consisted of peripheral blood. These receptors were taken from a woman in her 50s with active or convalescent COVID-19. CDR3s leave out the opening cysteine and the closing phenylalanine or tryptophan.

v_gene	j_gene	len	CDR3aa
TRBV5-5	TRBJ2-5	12	ASSPPGQQETQY
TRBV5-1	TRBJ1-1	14	ASSLDPGKRDTEAF
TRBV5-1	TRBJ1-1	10	ASSPGDPPAF
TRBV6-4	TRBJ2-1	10	ASSDGREEQF
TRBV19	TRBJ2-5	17	ASSTSVGGQARYQETQY
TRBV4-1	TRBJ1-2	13	ASSQPTGGPYGYT
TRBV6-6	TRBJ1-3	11	ASRRGSGNTIY
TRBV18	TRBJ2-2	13	ASSRSGMNTGELF
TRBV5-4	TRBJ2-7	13	ASSSTGLSSYEQY
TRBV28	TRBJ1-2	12	ASSFSDRPLGYT
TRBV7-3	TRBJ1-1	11	ASSLLPNTEAF
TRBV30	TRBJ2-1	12	AWSWDGGYNEQF
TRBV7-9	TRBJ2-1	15	ASTGGGRESSYNEQF
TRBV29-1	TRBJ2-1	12	SVEGQGDPLGQF
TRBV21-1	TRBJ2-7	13	ASSKGGQGPDEQY
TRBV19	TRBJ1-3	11	ATDQKNRNTIY
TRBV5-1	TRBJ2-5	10	ASSQVRETQY
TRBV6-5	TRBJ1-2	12	ASSYSISGYGYT
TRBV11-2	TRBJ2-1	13	ASRNPGLATREQF
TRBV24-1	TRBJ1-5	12	ATSTTRGNQPQH
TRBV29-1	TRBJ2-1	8	SGRTDEQF
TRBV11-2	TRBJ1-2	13	ASSPRDRGVDGYT
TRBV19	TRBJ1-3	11	ASGTTSGNTIY